Listed here are 9 T cell receptor beta chains from one sample, sequenced in a study of blood T cell repertoires in COVID-19 (TCRdb year 2020). Library method: the immunoSEQ multiplex PCR assay. Held by TCRdb, this immuneACCESS table contains in-frame sequences only and omits some clones. Under half of the omission traces to an unresolved V gene where checked; the cause of the rest is unknown. This sample lists some 270,000 clones; approximately 86% were detected once. Around 8.8% of the sample comes from the top ten. The sequenced material came from peripheral blood. These receptors were taken from a man aged 40-55 years with active or convalescent COVID-19.

This chain links TRBV28 with TRBJ1-6; the D is unclear. V gave up 2 bases and J gave up 8 bases, with 10 bases separating them. The CDR3 sequence is 14 residues long. Germline CDR1 reads MDHEN; CDR2 reads SYDVKM. Written as DNA, the CDR3 is TGTGCCAGCAGTTTAATAGGGAGGCATTCACCCCTCCACTTT. Translation gives CASSLIGRHSPLHF.

This rearrangement joins TRBV14 to TRBJ2-1; 8 bases map to TRBD1. Germline V lookup: CDR1 SGHDN, CDR2 FVKESK. This CDR3 contains 15 residues. J lost 3 bases, V lost 4 bases, and 5 bases had no gene match. The CDR3 region has the DNA TGTGCCAGCAGCCTTGACAGGGGCGTCTACAATGAGCAGTTCTTC. Protein: CASSLDRGVYNEQFF.

V usage is TRBV30 and J usage is TRBJ2-7, with TRBD1 as a possible D gene (6 bases). Germline V gives CDR1 GTSNPN, CDR2 SVGIG (reference sequence). V lost 2 bases, J lost 2 bases, and 13 bases lay in between. CDR3 length: 14 amino acids. Written as DNA, the CDR3 is TGTGCCTGGAGTTTGGACAGCTCTCCCTACGAGCAGTACTTC. Amino acids: CAWSLDSSPYEQYF.

The J gene is TRBJ2-1, the V gene TRBV5-5; 10 nucleotides align to TRBD1. V was clipped by 3 bases and J by 3 bases; unmatched bases: 3. The CDR3 totals 15 residues. Germline CDR1 and CDR2: SGHKS and YYEKEE (reference sequence). CDR3 sequence reads: CASSYWDRGYNEQFF. The CDR3 nucleotides read TGTGCCAGCAGCTATTGGGACAGGGGCTACAATGAGCAGTTCTTC.

The chain carries TRBV30 and TRBJ1-4; 8 bases agree with TRBD1. This CDR3 has 16 residues. Germline CDR1 GTSNPN, CDR2 SVGIG (reference sequence). V trimming: 2 bases; J trimming: 3 bases; junction bases outside the gene matches: 8. CDR3 nucleotides: TGTGCCTGGAGTCACCGTGGGACAGGCGCTAATGAAAAACTGTTTTTT. This codes for CAWSHRGTGANEKLFF.

CDR3 region: CASSAGGRNTEAFF. CDR3 bases: TGTGCCAGCAGCGCCGGAGGGAGGAACACTGAAGCTTTCTTT. This chain connects TRBV9 to TRBJ1-1; D uncertain. This CDR3 has 14 amino acids. Looked up from germline, CDR1 is SGDLS and CDR2 is YYNGEE. Trimming took off 3 bases at V and 1 base at J, with 10 bases between the two ends.

V gene TRBV11-2 combines with J gene TRBJ2-1, with no clear D. Germline V lookup: CDR1 SGHAT, CDR2 FQNNGV. The V end was cut by 6 bases, the J end by 0 bases, with 15 bases between. This CDR3 contains 16 residues. In nucleotides, the CDR3 is TGTGCCAGCAGTCCTATAGTCCTAAGCTCCTACAATGAGCAGTTCTTC. It yields the protein CASSPIVLSSYNEQFF.

This clone was counted between two and nine times. The chain carries TRBV14 and TRBJ1-5; a possible D gene is TRBD1 (5 bases). Germline V CDR1 and CDR2: SGHDN, FVKESK. CDR3 length equals 14 residues. V was shortened by 5 bases and J by 4 bases, with 12 bases between the two germline ends. CDR3 sequence reads: CASSAQGGNQPQHF. The DNA for the CDR3 is TGTGCCAGCAGCGCGCAGGGTGGGAATCAGCCCCAGCATTTT. The whole variable domain, filled in from reference TRBV14 and TRBJ1-5, reads EAGVTQFPSHSVIEKGQTVTLRCDPISGHDNLYWYRRVMGKEIKFLLHFVKESKQDESGMPNNRFLAERTGGTYSTLKVQPAELEDSGVYFCASSAQGGNQPQHFGDGTRLSIL.

J is TRBJ2-5 and V is TRBV5-1, with TRBD1 matching 7 bases. J was trimmed by 3 bases and V by 1 base; bases with no gene match: 0. The CDR3 consists of 13 residues. The germline V gene encodes CDR1 SGHRS and CDR2 YFSETQ. CDR3 sequence reads: CASSLQGEETQYF. CDR3 sequence (DNA): TGCGCCAGCAGCTTGCAGGGGGAAGAGACCCAGTACTTC.